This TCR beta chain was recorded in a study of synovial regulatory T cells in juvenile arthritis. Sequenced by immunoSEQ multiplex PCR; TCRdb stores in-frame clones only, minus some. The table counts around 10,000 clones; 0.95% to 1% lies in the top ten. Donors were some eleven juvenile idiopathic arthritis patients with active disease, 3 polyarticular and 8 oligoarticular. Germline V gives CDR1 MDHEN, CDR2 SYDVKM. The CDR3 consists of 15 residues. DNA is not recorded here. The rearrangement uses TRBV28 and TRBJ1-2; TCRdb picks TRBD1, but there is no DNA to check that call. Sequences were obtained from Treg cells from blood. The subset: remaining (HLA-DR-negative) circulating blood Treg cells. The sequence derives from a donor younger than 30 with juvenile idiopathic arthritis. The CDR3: CASSLGGAANYGYTF.